Detailed here is one T cell receptor (beta chain). Its cognate antigen has yet to be identified. There are no base qualities to consult, and no much larger clone falls within one base. The sample is drawn from a study of OX40 agonist ivuxolimab in advanced cancers. In the study overall: Ivuxolimab was a fully human IgG2 agonistic monoclonal antibody targeting the costimulatory receptor OX40 (CD134). Intravenous ivuxolimab was administered to patients every 2 weeks at six dose levels: 0.01, 0.1, 0.3, 1.5, 3 and 10 mg/kg. Of the approximately 50 dose-escalation patients, hepatocellular carcinoma was present in approximately 20, melanoma in roughly 15, renal cell carcinoma in 9 and head and neck cancer in 9. In the dose-escalation cohort, 82.7% of patients were male, and the mean age was roughly 60 years with a range of roughly 20 to 80. Prior anti-PD-1, anti-PD-L1 or anti-CTLA-4 therapy was permitted, and 30% to 50% of dose-escalation patients had received checkpoint inhibitors. Three dose-escalation patients achieved partial responses, one with hepatocellular carcinoma and two with cutaneous melanoma. Peripheral TCRbeta sequencing was intended to test whether TCR sequence diversity was altered and clonal T-cell expansion was caused by ivuxolimab. The paper reports the monotherapy dose-escalation portion (N of about 50 patients) of the phase I ivuxolimab trial. Study-wide findings and limitations: The antigen specificity of the clonally expanded peripheral T cells was not determined. Low levels of normalized T-cell clonal expansion were also seen in some patients who did not respond. At doses from 0.1 to 3.0 mg/kg, clonal expansion was seen in both CD4+ and CD8+ blood T cells between baseline and week 6. After ivuxolimab, expanded clones were on average more numerous among CD8+ T cells than among CD4+ T cells. In partial responders in the 0.1-3.0 mg/kg groups, normalized peripheral clonal expansion was found to be among the lowest, especially among CD8+ T cells.

Germline trimming: 6 bases from V, 8 bases from J; junction bases outside gene matches: 6. Spanning cysteine to phenylalanine, the CDR3 consists of 14 amino acids. This entry keeps only the CDR3 DNA: 42 bases, framed from base 1. CDR1 and CDR2, looked up from the germline V gene (reference sequence), are LNHNV and YYDKDF. Genomic DNA was isolated from the sorted cells so that the TCRbeta CDR3 region could be sequenced. The immunoSEQ Assay was used for sequencing of TCRbeta CDR3 regions. This is the immuneACCESS table as TCRdb keeps it, with only in-frame sequences that have V and J called. A part of the clones is gone; compared with another copy, unresolved V genes explain less than half, and the rest is unexplained. The sample data list 65,000 to 75,000 clones, and 85% to 90% of these were observed just once. The top ten clonotypes cover more than 3.5% of the sample. Patients with a history of autoimmune disease or receiving systemic immunosuppression were excluded from the trial. Peripheral blood for TCR sequencing was drawn from every dose cohort at baseline, at cycle 4 day 1 and at cycle 7 day 1. Samples came from an open-label, multicenter, first-in-human phase I dose-escalation trial of ivuxolimab. Adults with locally advanced or metastatic melanoma, renal cell carcinoma, hepatocellular carcinoma or head and neck squamous cell carcinoma were enrolled in the trial. Before TCR sequencing, CD4+ T cells and CD8+ T cells were sorted from peripheral blood as separate populations.

The rearrangement joined TRBV15 to TRBJ2-1, with TRBD2 identical over 11 junction bases. This clonotype was sampled from an adult with an advanced solid tumor such as melanoma, head and neck, liver or kidney cancer. Sequences were derived from CD4+ or CD8+ T cells sorted from blood, sampled in a trial of the OX40 agonist ivuxolimab. The CDR3 reads as follows: CATRTSGSPDEQFF. The nucleotide sequence is given as TGTGCCACCAGAACTAGCGGGAGTCCCGATGAGCAGTTCTTC.